This T cell receptor (beta chain) was identified during a study of blood T cell repertoires in COVID-19. Produced via immunoSEQ multiplex PCR; TCRdb's table is partial and in-frame only. Found here are under 200,000 clones, around four fifths of them singletons; the top ten hold around 0.93%. The CDR3 has 13 amino acids. CDR1 is MNHEY, CDR2 SMNVEV, per germline (reference sequence). The V gene lost 5 bases and the J gene lost 4 bases, with 9 bases spanning the gap. The specimen sequenced was peripheral blood. The rearrangement uses TRBV27 and TRBJ1-5; D might be TRBD1 (5 bases). This clonotype was obtained from a man aged 60-69 years with COVID-19, enrolled during active disease. The CDR3 region has the DNA TGTGCCAGCAGTATTGGGGGGAATCAGCCCCAGCATTTT. Protein product: CASSIGGNQPQHF.